These 22 T cell receptor beta chains originate from one sample sequenced in a study of early T cells in non-severe SARS-CoV-2 infection. TCRdb analysed the 5' RACE reads with MiXCR anew, one entry per CDR3 protein. The profile shows approximately 76,000 distinct CDR3 sequences, roughly an eighth of them singletons. The sample was whole blood. The receptors come from an adult who was a healthcare worker with PCR-confirmed SARS-CoV-2 infection or an uninfected control (not recorded which).

This chain uses TRBV27 with TRBJ2-7, with D unclear. This CDR3 contains 13 residues. The germline gives CDR1 MNHEY, CDR2 SMNVEV (reference sequence). Trimming removed 1 base at V and 7 bases at J, with 11 bases between. This chain's CDR3 is CASSLFKGREQYF. The CDR3 DNA reads as TGTGCCAGCAGTTTATTCAAGGGTCGGGAGCAGTACTTC.

In this sample, this clonotype turned up a few times. V usage is TRBV11-2 and J usage is TRBJ2-1; D is uncertain. Germline V CDR1 and CDR2: SGHAT, FQNNGV. CDR3 length equals 12 residues. V lost 1 base and J lost 5, with 3 bases in between. CDR3 loop: CASSLAHNEQFF. The CDR3 nucleotides are TGTGCCAGCAGCTTAGCCCACAATGAGCAGTTCTTC. Combining the CDR3 with reference TRBV11-2 and TRBJ2-1 gives the whole variable domain EAGVAQSPRYKIIEKRQSVAFWCNPISGHATLYWYQQILGQGPKLLIQFQNNGVVDDSQLPKDRFSAERLKGVDSTLKIQPAKLEDSAVYLCASSLAHNEQFFGPGTRLTVL.

This clonotype was seen only a few times. This chain links TRBV12-3 or TRBV12-4 with TRBJ2-1; D is perhaps TRBD1 (6 bases). Trimming took off 1 base at V and 2 bases at J, with 12 bases between the two ends. CDR3 length equals 16 residues. The chain's CDR3 is CASSLVGRGAYNEQFF. As DNA, the CDR3 is TGTGCCAGCAGTTTAGTTGGCAGGGGAGCCTACAATGAGCAGTTCTTC.

This clonotype was observed many times. V usage is TRBV28 and J usage is TRBJ1-4; D might be TRBD1 (5 bases). Germline values: CDR1 MDHEN, CDR2 SYDVKM. Trimming removed 6 bases at V and 8 bases at J, with 16 bases between. This CDR3 is 14 amino acids long. Written as DNA, the CDR3 is TGTGCCAGCAGGAGGGGTAGCAACCGGGAAAAACTGTTTTTT. It is translated as CASRRGSNREKLFF.

There are a few counts of this clonotype. The chain is built from TRBV20-1 and TRBJ2-1, with 11 bases that match TRBD2. Germline lookup yields CDR1 DFQATT and CDR2 SNEGSKA (reference sequence). The CDR3 is 14 residues long. CDR3: CRVNSGGAVNEQFF. CDR3 nucleotides: TGCAGGGTTAATAGCGGGGGGGCCGTCAATGAGCAGTTCTTC.

The rearrangement joins TRBV12-3 or TRBV12-4 to TRBJ2-6; D is unresolved. V shed 3 bases and J shed 4 bases, with 7 bases lying between them. The CDR3 totals 14 residues. CDR3 sequence: CASSLYVGANVLTF. DNA of the CDR3: TGTGCCAGCAGTTTGTACGTGGGGGCCAACGTCCTGACTTTC.

This sequence joins TRBV18 and TRBJ2-2; D is unresolved. CDR1 is KGHSH and CDR2 is LQKENI in the germline V gene. V shed 2 bases and J shed 0 bases, with 10 bases lying between them. The CDR3 extends over 16 amino acids. CDR3 nucleotide sequence: TGTGCCAGCTCACCAGGACCCACTACGAACACCGGGGAGCTGTTTTTT. Its protein is CASSPGPTTNTGELFF. The full variable domain, in which reference TRBV18 and TRBJ2-2 provide the parts outside the CDR3, is NAGVMQNPRHLVRRRGQEARLRCSPMKGHSHVYWYRQLPEEGLKFMVYLQKENIIDESGMPKERFSAEFPKEGPSILRIQQVVRGDSAAYFCASSPGPTTNTGELFFGEGSRLTVL.

The table lists this clonotype with a few counts. The rearrangement links TRBV4-1 to TRBJ2-5; D remains ambiguous. From germline, CDR1 is MGHRA and CDR2 YSYEKL. The CDR3 has 14 residues. Trimming pared 1 base from V and 4 bases from J, leaving 10 bases between. CDR3 in amino acids: CASSQGASGETQYF. As DNA, the CDR3 is TGCGCCAGCAGCCAAGGAGCGTCGGGAGAGACCCAGTACTTC.

This clonotype was detected a few times. V and J are TRBV5-6 and TRBJ1-1; no firm D call. Per germline, CDR1 SGHDT and CDR2 YYEEEE. The CDR3 is 11 amino acids. V was clipped by 5 bases and J by 2 bases, with 4 bases between them. In DNA, the CDR3 is TGTGCCAGCAGTCGAAACACTGAAGCTTTCTTT. Residues: CASSRNTEAFF.

This clonotype was seen at least ten times. This chain links TRBV6-6 with TRBJ1-1; D remains ambiguous. CDR1 and CDR2 from the germline V gene are MNHNY and SVGAGI (reference sequence). V dropped 2 bases and J dropped 0 bases, with 10 bases sitting between them. The CDR3 has 15 residues. CDR3 bases: TGTGCCAGCAGTTACGATGGGGTCATGAACACTGAAGCTTTCTTT. As protein: CASSYDGVMNTEAFF.

Of note for this clonotype: No conserved phenylalanine or tryptophan ends this CDR3, so it is likely a read error. J is TRBJ2-1 and V is TRBV6-5; D call uncertain. Per the germline V gene, CDR1 is MNHEY and CDR2 is SVGAGI. Trimming took 3 bases from V and 4 from J, leaving 10 bases between them. The CDR3 is 14 amino acids. The CDR3 sequence: CASSYISLYNEQFL. Here the CDR3 DNA reads TGTGCCAGCAGTTATATTAGCCTTTACAATGAGCAGTTCCTC.

A few counts support this clonotype. The V gene is TRBV2, the J gene TRBJ2-3; D uncertain. CDR3 size: 13 residues. V gave up 3 bases and J gave up 4 bases, with 8 bases separating them. Germline CDR1 SNHLY, CDR2 FYNNEI. As DNA, the CDR3 is TGTGCCAGCAGTGATGGGTTCCCAGATACGCAGTATTTT. Translating it yields CASSDGFPDTQYF.

Only a few counts were recorded for this clonotype. V and J are TRBV24-1 and TRBJ2-2; D is undetermined. Trimming pared 3 bases from V and 7 bases from J, leaving 14 bases between. CDR1 is KGHDR, CDR2 SFDVKD, per germline. This CDR3 contains 15 residues. CDR3 DNA: TGTGCCACCAGTGATGGGCAAGGAAGTATCGGGGAGCTGTTTTTT. Encoded protein: CATSDGQGSIGELFF.

This clonotype showed up many times. The chain employs TRBV6-6 and TRBJ2-7; D tentatively fits TRBD1 or TRBD2 (5 bases each). Germline-derived CDR1 and CDR2 are MNHNY and SVGAGI (reference sequence). The CDR3 is 14 amino acids. Trimming left V 5 bases short and J 6 bases short, with 17 bases between. The CDR3 region has the DNA TGTGCCAGCAGTCCCGGGACGAGTTCTGGCGAGCAGTACTTC. As protein: CASSPGTSSGEQYF.

Only a few counts were recorded for this clonotype. The V call is TRBV7-6, the J call TRBJ2-7; possibly TRBD1 or TRBD2 for D (5 bases each). The CDR3 contains 15 residues. Trimming removed 4 bases at V and 2 bases at J, with 15 bases between. Germline V gene sequence: CDR1 SGHVS, CDR2 FNYEAQ. The CDR3 reads CASSSPGTKTYEQYF. Here the CDR3 DNA reads TGTGCCAGCAGCTCTCCCGGGACGAAGACCTACGAGCAGTACTTC.

In its sample, this clonotype was seen a few times. The V call is TRBV5-8, the J call TRBJ1-1; D is unresolved. Germline CDR1 is SGHTS and CDR2 is YDEGEE. The CDR3 covers 13 residues. The germline V and J ends were trimmed by 1 base and 5 bases, with 9 bases remaining between them. The CDR3 region is CASSLRLRTEAFF. DNA of the CDR3: TGTGCCAGCAGCTTGAGGTTAAGGACTGAAGCTTTCTTT.

This clonotype was picked up a small number of times. The chain combines TRBV6-1 with TRBJ2-7; D is unresolved. There are 15 residues in the CDR3. Trimming left V 1 base short and J 4 bases short, with 14 bases between. Per the germline V gene, CDR1 is MNHNS and CDR2 is SASEGT. Here the CDR3 reads CASSEEGTPAYEQYF. The CDR3, as DNA: TGTGCCAGCAGTGAAGAGGGCACCCCCGCGTACGAGCAGTACTTC.

This clonotype has more than one count but fewer than ten. CDR3 DNA sequence: TGTGCCAGCAGCCCGGGGACTAGCGGGGGGGCCGGGACTGATACGCAGTATTTT. This codes for CASSPGTSGGAGTDTQYF. The chain recombines TRBV7-3 with TRBJ2-3; TRBD2 agrees at 16 bases. This CDR3 is 18 amino acids long. Germline CDR1 SGHTA, CDR2 FQGTGA. Trimming removed 5 bases from V and 6 bases from J; junction bases left unmatched: 11.

This clonotype was recorded a few times. This rearrangement joins TRBV14 to TRBJ2-6; D is uncertain. CDR1 and CDR2 (germline): SGHDN, FVKESK. CDR3 length: 16 residues. Trimming took 4 bases from V and 0 from J, leaving 10 bases between them. The CDR3 loop reads CASSLIPHSGANVLTF. The CDR3 DNA follows: TGTGCCAGCAGCCTAATACCCCACTCTGGGGCCAACGTCCTGACTTTC.

Worth noting for this clonotype: With a much larger clone just one base away, this may be a read error. This chain uses TRBV4-1 with TRBJ1-4; no clear D gene. Per germline, CDR1 MGHRA and CDR2 YSYEKL. The CDR3 is 12 amino acids. The CDR3 reads CASGQARSRLFF. The CDR3 DNA sequence: TGCGCCAGCGGCCAAGCGAGGTCCAGACTGTTTTTT.

This clonotype was observed a handful of times. The chain carries TRBV24-1 and TRBJ2-5, with a possible D match to TRBD1 (6 bases). V shed 7 bases and J shed 0 bases, with 17 bases lying between them. Per germline, CDR1 KGHDR and CDR2 SFDVKD. The CDR3 spans 16 residues. The CDR3 region is CATSTKPGTYQETQYF. CDR3 nucleotides: TGTGCCACCAGCACAAAACCCGGGACATACCAAGAGACCCAGTACTTC.

The sample holds many counts of this clonotype. This chain connects TRBV20-1 to TRBJ2-2; the match to TRBD1 covers 8 bases. J was trimmed by 3 bases and V by 7 bases; bases with no gene match: 13. Germline CDR1 is DFQATT and CDR2 is SNEGSKA (reference sequence). This CDR3 spans 16 amino acids. The CDR3 bases are TGCAGTGTCAGGGGGCAGGGGAGTTCAGACACCGGGGAGCTGTTTTTT. This gives the protein CSVRGQGSSDTGELFF.